This T cell receptor (beta chain) was profiled in a study of OX40 agonist ivuxolimab in advanced cancers. Study overall: An anti-OX40 (CD134) antibody with agonistic activity, ivuxolimab, was administered to patients.

Study results and limitations: Patients with a partial response at 0.1-3.0 mg/kg had among the lowest clonal expansion.

The CDR3 spans 13 residues. Looked up from germline, CDR1 is LNHDA and CDR2 is SQIVND (reference sequence). Trimming took off 3 bases at V and 4 bases at J, with 8 bases between the two ends. Assay used: immunoSEQ multiplex PCR; TCRdb lists only in-frame clones, some missing. The data show about 110,000 clones, 75% to 95% seen once. Points on this clone: Its antigen is unidentified.

Sequences were derived from CD4+ or CD8+ T cells sorted from blood, sampled in a trial of the OX40 agonist ivuxolimab. This clonotype was obtained from an adult with an advanced solid tumor such as melanoma, head and neck, liver or kidney cancer. The chain joins TRBV19 to TRBJ2-3; D remains unclear. The chain's CDR3 is CASSIPPADTQYF. The CDR3 nucleotides are TGTGCCAGTAGTATTCCCCCGGCAGATACGCAGTATTTT.